The table lists the clone carrying this TCR beta chain with a few counts. The data were obtained in a study of T cells after yellow fever vaccination. The germline CDR1 and CDR2 sequences are SQVTM and ANQGSEA. V lost 1 base to trimming and J lost 7 bases, with 2 bases between them. CDR3 length: 10 residues. Each CDR3 protein gets one entry after TCRdb re-called the 5' RACE reads with MiXCR. The sample records 65,000 to 90,000 distinct CDR3 sequences, 13% being singletons. General study findings and limits: Post-booster samples contained most primary-vaccination clones (about 96% CD4, around 88% CD8).

The chain combines TRBV29-1 with TRBJ2-1, with unresolved D. Here the sequenced sample was CD8+ T cells not binding an NS4B(214-222) dextramer, sorted from PBMCs, taken roughly 23 days after the first yellow fever vaccination. The clonotype was recovered from a young man who received the YFV17D yellow fever vaccine. The CDR3, as DNA: TGCAGCGTTGAAGGGAATGAGCAGTTCTTC. This codes for CSVEGNEQFF.